This passage covers 5 T cell receptor beta chains from one sample sequenced in a study of blood T cell repertoires in COVID-19. Here immunoSEQ multiplex PCR was the method, and the copy in TCRdb shows in-frame clones only, minus some. The table has 300,000 to 400,000 clones, around 86% seen once. The sample consisted of PBMCs or T cells enriched from blood (not recorded which). These receptors were obtained from a man in his sixties who had recovered from COVID-19.

V usage is TRBV12-3 or TRBV12-4 and J usage is TRBJ1-5; D remains ambiguous. The CDR3 contains 12 residues. V dropped 7 bases and J dropped 4 bases, with 8 bases sitting between them. The CDR3 bases are TGTGCCAGCAACACCAGGAATCAGCCCCAGCATTTT. Its translation: CASNTRNQPQHF.

The V gene is TRBV3-1 (or the pseudogene TRBV3-2), the J gene TRBJ2-2, with 11 bases that match TRBD2. Germline loops: CDR1 LGHDT, CDR2 YNNKEL (reference sequence). The CDR3 consists of 16 residues. With 4 bases clipped from V and 4 bases from J, the junction kept 5 bases outside the gene matches. CDR3 bases: TGTGCCAGCAGCCGTAGCGGGAGGGCCATCACCGGGGAGCTGTTTTTT. Protein sequence: CASSRSGRAITGELFF.

V gene TRBV28 combines with J gene TRBJ1-3; 7 bases match TRBD1. Germline V CDR1 and CDR2: MDHEN, SYDVKM. The CDR3 is 14 amino acids. Trimming removed 6 bases from V and 4 bases from J; junction bases left unmatched: 6. This CDR3 is CASSIRQGGNTIYF. The CDR3 nucleotides are TGTGCCAGCAGCATCCGACAGGGAGGAAACACCATATATTTT.

With respect to this clone: Other nucleotide sequences in the sample specify the same CDR3. This rearrangement joins TRBV7-9 to TRBJ1-1; maybe TRBD1 (6 bases). Germline V gives CDR1 SEHNR, CDR2 FQNEAQ (reference sequence). The ends were cut back, 2 bases at V and 0 bases at J, with 7 bases in the middle. The CDR3 sequence is 14 residues long. CDR3 sequence reads: CASSLQGMNTEAFF. CDR3 DNA: TGTGCCAGCAGCTTACAGGGGATGAACACTGAAGCTTTCTTT.

V and J are TRBV4-3 and TRBJ1-2; D might be TRBD1 (5 bases). The CDR3 has 15 residues. CDR1 LGHNA and CDR2 YSLEER come from the germline V gene. With 0 bases removed from V and 7 bases from J, the gap between germline ends came to 15 bases. DNA of the CDR3: TGCGCCAGCAGCCAAGATATCGCGACAGTAGGTGGCTACACCTTC. It yields the protein CASSQDIATVGGYTF.